The 12 T cell receptor beta chains in this list originate from one sample, sequenced in a study of CXCR3-negative and CXCR3-positive naive CD8 T cells. These TCRs' antigens remain unknown. Through 5' RACE with UMI labels, the TRB cDNA libraries were prepared. TCRdb reprocessed the 5' RACE reads and keeps a single row for each CDR3 protein, giving no DNA. In total, the table holds some 150,000 distinct CDR3 sequences. Whole-study findings and limits: Relative to CXCR3-negative naive cells, CXCR3-positive naive cells had more hydrophobic TRB CDR3s.

Sequencing input: naive CXCR3+ CD8+ T cells from blood. Subset reported: CD45RO-CCR7+CD27+CD95- naive CD8+ T cells expressing CXCR3 (TNR3+). These receptors were collected from a human donor in good health. Some clones in this sample may be carry-over from other donors' samples.

J is TRBJ2-3 and V is TRBV20-1; the D call from TCRdb, TRBD2, cannot be confirmed without DNA. CDR1 and CDR2 from the germline V gene are DFQATT and SNEGSKA (reference sequence). There are 15 residues in the CDR3. CDR3: CSAQSGGPLPDTQYF.

The V gene is TRBV4-2, the J gene TRBJ2-1; the D gene TCRdb calls, TRBD2, cannot be checked with no DNA. Germline V gives CDR1 LGHNA, CDR2 YNFKEQ. The CDR3 spans 15 residues. CDR3 loop: CASSQDTQSSSEQFF.

The chain links TRBV5-1 to TRBJ2-7; TCRdb's D gene call, TRBD1, goes unchecked for lack of DNA. CDR3 length: 17 amino acids. Germline CDR1 is SGHRS and CDR2 is YFSETQ. The CDR3 region is CASSPPSTGQGSYEQYF. The full variable domain, its missing parts supplied by reference TRBV5-1 and TRBJ2-7, is KAGVTQTPRYLIKTRGQQVTLSCSPISGHRSVSWYQQTPGQGLQFLFEYFSETQRNKGNFPGRFSGRQFSNSRSEMNVSTLELGDSALYLCASSPPSTGQGSYEQYFGPGTRLTVT.

J is TRBJ2-5 and V is TRBV19; TCRdb lists TRBD1, though no DNA is available to test this call. From germline, CDR1 is LNHDA and CDR2 SQIVND (reference sequence). CDR3 length: 13 residues. The CDR3 is CASNQGMEETQYF.

The V call is TRBV11-2, the J call TRBJ1-4; the TCRdb D gene call, TRBD1, has no DNA to confirm it. The CDR3 runs to 14 residues. Germline CDR1 and CDR2: SGHAT and FQNNGV. This CDR3 is CASSQWGGLEKLFF.

V and J are TRBV27 and TRBJ1-1; as DNA is missing, the TRBD1 call by TCRdb cannot be tested. Germline values: CDR1 MNHEY, CDR2 SMNVEV (reference sequence). CDR3 size: 14 residues. The CDR3 loop is CASSWGGPGTEAFF.

This rearrangement joins TRBV7-9 to TRBJ2-7. Germline V gene sequence: CDR1 SEHNR, CDR2 FQNEAQ (reference sequence). CDR3 size: 11 residues. CDR3 sequence reads: CASSLVLEQYF.

The chain joins TRBV28 to TRBJ2-2; TCRdb outputs TRBD2, but without DNA this stays unchecked. This CDR3 region has 14 residues. Germline V gives CDR1 MDHEN, CDR2 SYDVKM. The CDR3 is CASSPSRFGGELFF.

V gene TRBV28 combines with J gene TRBJ1-5; TCRdb gives TRBD1 as the D gene, but with no DNA this cannot be confirmed. The CDR3 has 16 amino acids. Looked up from germline, CDR1 is MDHEN and CDR2 is SYDVKM. CDR3 region: CASSLYRGATNQPQHF.

The chain couples TRBV15 to TRBJ2-3. CDR3 length: 15 residues. Germline lookup yields CDR1 LNHNV and CDR2 YYDKDF (reference sequence). The chain's CDR3 is CATSRVTASTDTQYF.

The CDR3 reads CASSAGGAYNEQFF. The chain has TRBV7-7 and TRBJ2-1; TCRdb returns TRBD2, unconfirmable since there is no DNA. This CDR3 region has 14 residues. The germline V gene has CDR1 SSHAT and CDR2 FNYEAQ (reference sequence).

This chain joins TRBV4-1 and TRBJ1-4; without DNA, the TCRdb call of TRBD1 cannot be checked. The V gene's germline CDR1 is MGHRA and CDR2 YSYEKL. This CDR3 spans 17 amino acids. CDR3 sequence: CASSQDPGQGFNEKLFF.